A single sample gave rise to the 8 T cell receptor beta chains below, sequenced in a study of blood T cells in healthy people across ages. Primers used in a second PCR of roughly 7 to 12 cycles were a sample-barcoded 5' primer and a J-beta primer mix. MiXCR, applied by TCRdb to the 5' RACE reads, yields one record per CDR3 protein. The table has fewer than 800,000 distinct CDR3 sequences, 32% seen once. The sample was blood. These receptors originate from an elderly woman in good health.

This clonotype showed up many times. CDR3: CASSAGTGINYGYTF. The CDR3 DNA reads as TGTGCCAGCAGCGCCGGGACAGGAATTAACTATGGCTACACCTTC. The chain uses TRBV9 and TRBJ1-2, with TRBD1 identical over 8 bases. Germline V gene sequence: CDR1 SGDLS, CDR2 YYNGEE. The CDR3 is 15 residues long. The trim removed 3 bases at V and 1 base at J, leaving 5 bases unmatched.

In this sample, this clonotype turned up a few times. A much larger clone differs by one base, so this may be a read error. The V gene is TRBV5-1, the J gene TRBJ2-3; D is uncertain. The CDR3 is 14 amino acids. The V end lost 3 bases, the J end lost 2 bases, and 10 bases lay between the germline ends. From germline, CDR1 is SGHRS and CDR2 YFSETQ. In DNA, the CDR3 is TGCGCCAGCAGCTGGGCCGGAATCACAGATACGCAGTATTTT. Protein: CASSWAGITDTQYF.

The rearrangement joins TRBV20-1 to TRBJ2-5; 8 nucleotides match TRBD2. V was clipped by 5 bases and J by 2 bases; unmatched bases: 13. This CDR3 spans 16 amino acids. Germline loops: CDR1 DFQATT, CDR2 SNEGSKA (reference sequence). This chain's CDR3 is CSAAIWAGGRQETQYF. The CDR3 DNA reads TGCAGTGCTGCTATTTGGGCGGGGGGCCGACAAGAGACCCAGTACTTC.

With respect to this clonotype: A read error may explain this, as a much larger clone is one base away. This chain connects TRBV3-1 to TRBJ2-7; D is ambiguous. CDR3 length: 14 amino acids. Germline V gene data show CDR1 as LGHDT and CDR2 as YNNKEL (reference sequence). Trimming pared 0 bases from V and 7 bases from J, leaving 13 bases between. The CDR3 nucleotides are TGTGCCAGCAGCCAAGATATTCTTCCCAATGAGCAGTACTTC. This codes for CASSQDILPNEQYF.

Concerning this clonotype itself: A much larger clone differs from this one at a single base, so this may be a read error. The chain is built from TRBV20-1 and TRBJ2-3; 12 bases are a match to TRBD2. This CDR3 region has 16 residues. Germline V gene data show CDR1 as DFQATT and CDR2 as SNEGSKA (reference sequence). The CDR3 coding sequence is TGCGGTGCTAGGTCCCTAGCGGGGGGGCCCCAAGATACGCAGTATTTT. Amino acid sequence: CGARSLAGGPQDTQYF.

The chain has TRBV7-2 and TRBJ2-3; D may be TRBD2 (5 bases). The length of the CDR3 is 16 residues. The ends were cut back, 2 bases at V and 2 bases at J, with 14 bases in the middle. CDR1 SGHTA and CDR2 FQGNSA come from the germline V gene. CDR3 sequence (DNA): TGTGCCAGCAGCTTACTAGCCCCAACCAACACAGATACGCAGTATTTT. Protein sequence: CASSLLAPTNTDTQYF. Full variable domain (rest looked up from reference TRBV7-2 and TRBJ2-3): GAGVSQSPSNKVTEKGKDVELRCDPISGHTALYWYRQSLGQGLEFLIYFQGNSAPDKSGLPSDRFSAERTGGSVSTLTIQRTQQEDSAVYLCASSLLAPTNTDTQYFGPGTRLTVL.

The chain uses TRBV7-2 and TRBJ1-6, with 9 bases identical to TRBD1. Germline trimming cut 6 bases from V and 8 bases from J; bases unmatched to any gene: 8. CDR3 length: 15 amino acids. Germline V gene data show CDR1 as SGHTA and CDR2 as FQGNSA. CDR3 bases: TGTGCCAGCAGTTCCACAGGGGGCGCGGATTCACCCCTCCACTTT. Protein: CASSSTGGADSPLHF.

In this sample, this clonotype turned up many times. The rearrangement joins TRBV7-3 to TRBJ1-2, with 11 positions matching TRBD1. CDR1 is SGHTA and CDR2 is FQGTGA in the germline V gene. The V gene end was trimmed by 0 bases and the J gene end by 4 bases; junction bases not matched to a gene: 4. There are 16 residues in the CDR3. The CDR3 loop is CASSLTTGQGAYGYTF. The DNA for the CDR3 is TGTGCCAGCAGCTTAACCACCGGACAGGGGGCCTATGGCTACACCTTC.